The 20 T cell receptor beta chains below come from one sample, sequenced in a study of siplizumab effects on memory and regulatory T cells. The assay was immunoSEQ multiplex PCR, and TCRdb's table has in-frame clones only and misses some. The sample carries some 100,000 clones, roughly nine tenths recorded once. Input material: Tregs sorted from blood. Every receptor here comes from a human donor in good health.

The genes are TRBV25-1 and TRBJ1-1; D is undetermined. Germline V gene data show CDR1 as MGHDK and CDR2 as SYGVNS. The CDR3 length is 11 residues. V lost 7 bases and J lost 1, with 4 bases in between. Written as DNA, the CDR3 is TGTGCCAGCAAACAGAACACTGAAGCTTTCTTT. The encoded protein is CASKQNTEAFF. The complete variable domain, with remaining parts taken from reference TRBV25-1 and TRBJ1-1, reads EADIYQTPRYLVIGTGKKITLECSQTMGHDKMYWYQQDPGMELHLIHYSYGVNSTEKGDLSSESTVSRIRTEHFPLTLESARPSHTSQYLCASKQNTEAFFGQGTRLTVV.

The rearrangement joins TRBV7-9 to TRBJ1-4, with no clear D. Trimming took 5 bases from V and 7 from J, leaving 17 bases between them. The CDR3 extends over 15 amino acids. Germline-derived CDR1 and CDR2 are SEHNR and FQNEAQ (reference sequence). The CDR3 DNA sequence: TGTGCCAGCAGCCGTCTAGGGCAGGTAAGTGAAAAACTGTTTTTT. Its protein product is CASSRLGQVSEKLFF. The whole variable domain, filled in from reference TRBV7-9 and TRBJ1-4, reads DTGVSQNPRHKITKRGQNVTFRCDPISEHNRLYWYRQTLGQGPEFLTYFQNEAQLEKSRLLSDRFSAERPKGSFSTLEIQRTEQGDSAMYLCASSRLGQVSEKLFFGSGTQLSVL.

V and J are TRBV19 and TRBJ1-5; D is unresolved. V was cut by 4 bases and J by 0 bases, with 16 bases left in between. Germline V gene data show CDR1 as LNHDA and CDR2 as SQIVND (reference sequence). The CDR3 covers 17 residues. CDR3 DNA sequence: TGTGCCAGTAGTACCAACCGGCAAGCCAATAGCAATCAGCCCCAGCATTTT. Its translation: CASSTNRQANSNQPQHF.

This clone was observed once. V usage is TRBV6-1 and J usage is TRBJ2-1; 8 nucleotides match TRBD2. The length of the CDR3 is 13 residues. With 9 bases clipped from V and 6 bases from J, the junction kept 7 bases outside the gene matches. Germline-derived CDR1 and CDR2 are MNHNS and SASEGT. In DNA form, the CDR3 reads TGTGCCAGTAATTTAGCGGGAATCAATGAGCAGTTCTTC. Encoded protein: CASNLAGINEQFF.

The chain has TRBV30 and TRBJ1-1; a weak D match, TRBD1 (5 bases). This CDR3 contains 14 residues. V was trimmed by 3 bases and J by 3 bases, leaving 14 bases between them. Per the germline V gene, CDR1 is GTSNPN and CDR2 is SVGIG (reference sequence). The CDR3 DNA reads TGTGCCTGGAGACTGTGGGGGAGGGACACTGAAGCTTTCTTT. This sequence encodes CAWRLWGRDTEAFF.

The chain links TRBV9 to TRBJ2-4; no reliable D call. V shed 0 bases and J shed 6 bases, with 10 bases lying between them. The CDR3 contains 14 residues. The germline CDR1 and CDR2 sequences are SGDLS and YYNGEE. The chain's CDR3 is CASSVERVGNIQYF. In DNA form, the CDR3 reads TGTGCCAGCAGCGTAGAACGGGTCGGAAACATTCAGTACTTC. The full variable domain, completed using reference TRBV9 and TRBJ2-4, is DSGVTQTPKHLITATGQRVTLRCSPRSGDLSVYWYQQSLDQGLQFLIQYYNGEERAKGNILERFSAQQFPDLHSELNLSSLELGDSALYFCASSVERVGNIQYFGAGTRLSVL.

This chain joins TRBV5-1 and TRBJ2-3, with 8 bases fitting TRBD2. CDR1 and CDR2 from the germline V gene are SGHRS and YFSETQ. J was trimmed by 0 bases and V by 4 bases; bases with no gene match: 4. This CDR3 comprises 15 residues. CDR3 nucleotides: TGCGCCAGCAGCGAACTAGCGGTTAGCACAGATACGCAGTATTTT. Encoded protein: CASSELAVSTDTQYF.

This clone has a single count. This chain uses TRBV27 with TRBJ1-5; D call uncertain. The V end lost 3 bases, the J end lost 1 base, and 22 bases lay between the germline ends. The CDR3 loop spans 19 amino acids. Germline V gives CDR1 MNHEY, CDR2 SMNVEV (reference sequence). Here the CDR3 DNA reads TGTGCCAGCAGTTTGAGGATGGAGGGTGGGTTGGTGAGCAATCAGCCCCAGCATTTT. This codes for CASSLRMEGGLVSNQPQHF.

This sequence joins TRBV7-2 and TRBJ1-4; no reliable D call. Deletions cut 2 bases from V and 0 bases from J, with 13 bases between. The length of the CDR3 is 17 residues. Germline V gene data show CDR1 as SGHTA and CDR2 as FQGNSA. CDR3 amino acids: CASSLMDPFTTNEKLFF. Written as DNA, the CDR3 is TGTGCCAGCAGCTTAATGGACCCTTTCACAACTAATGAAAAACTGTTTTTT.

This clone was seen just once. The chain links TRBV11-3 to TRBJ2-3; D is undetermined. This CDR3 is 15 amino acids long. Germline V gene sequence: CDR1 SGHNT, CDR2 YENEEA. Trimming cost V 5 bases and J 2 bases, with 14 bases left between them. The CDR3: CASSRNGLDTDTQYF. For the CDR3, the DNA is TGTGCCAGCAGCAGAAACGGGTTAGACACAGATACGCAGTATTTT.

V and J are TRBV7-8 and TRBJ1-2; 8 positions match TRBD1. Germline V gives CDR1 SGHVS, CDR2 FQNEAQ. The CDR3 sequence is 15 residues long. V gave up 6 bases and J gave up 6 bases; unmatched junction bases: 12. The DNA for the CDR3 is TGTGCCAGCAGAAAGTCAGGGGGCGAGTTGGATGGCTACACCTTC. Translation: CASRKSGGELDGYTF.

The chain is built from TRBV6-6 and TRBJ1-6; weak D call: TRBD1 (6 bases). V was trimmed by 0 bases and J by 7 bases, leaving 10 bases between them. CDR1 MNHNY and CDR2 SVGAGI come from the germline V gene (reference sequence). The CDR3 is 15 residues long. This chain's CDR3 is CASSYSTGQNSPLHF. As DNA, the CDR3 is TGTGCCAGCAGTTACTCTACAGGGCAAAATTCACCCCTCCACTTT.

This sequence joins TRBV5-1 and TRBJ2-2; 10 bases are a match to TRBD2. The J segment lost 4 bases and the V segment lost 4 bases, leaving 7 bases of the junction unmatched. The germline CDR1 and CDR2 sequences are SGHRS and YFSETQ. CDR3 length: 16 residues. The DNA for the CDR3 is TGCGCCAGCAGCCTTTCACTAGCGGGAAGCACCGGGGAGCTGTTTTTT. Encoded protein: CASSLSLAGSTGELFF.

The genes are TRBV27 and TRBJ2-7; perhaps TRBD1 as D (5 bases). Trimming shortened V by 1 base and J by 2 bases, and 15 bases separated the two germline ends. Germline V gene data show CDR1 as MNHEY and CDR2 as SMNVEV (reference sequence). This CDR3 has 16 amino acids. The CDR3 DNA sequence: TGTGCCAGCAGTTTATACCCCAGTAGGGGCCCCTACGAGCAGTACTTC. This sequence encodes CASSLYPSRGPYEQYF.

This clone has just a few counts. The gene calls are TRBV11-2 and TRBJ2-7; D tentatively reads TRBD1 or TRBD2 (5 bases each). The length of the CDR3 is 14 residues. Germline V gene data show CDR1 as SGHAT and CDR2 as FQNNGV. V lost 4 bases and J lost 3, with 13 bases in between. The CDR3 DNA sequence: TGTGCCAGCAGCTCACTTGGTGGGGGCTACGAGCAGTACTTC. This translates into CASSSLGGGYEQYF.

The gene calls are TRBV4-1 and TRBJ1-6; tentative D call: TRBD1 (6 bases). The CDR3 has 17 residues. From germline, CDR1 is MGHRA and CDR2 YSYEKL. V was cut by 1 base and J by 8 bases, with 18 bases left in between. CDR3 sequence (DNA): TGCGCCAGCAGCCAAGGGACAGCGTATTCTCGCGATTCACCCCTCCACTTT. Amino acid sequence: CASSQGTAYSRDSPLHF.

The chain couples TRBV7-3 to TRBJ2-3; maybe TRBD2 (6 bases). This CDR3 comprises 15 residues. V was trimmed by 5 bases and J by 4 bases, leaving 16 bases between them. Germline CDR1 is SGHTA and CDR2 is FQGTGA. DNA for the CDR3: TGTGCCAGCAGCCTAAACCGGGACTTAGCAGATACGCAGTATTTT. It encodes CASSLNRDLADTQYF.

The CDR3 loop reads CASSLVRQGVADTQYF. The DNA for the CDR3 is TGCGCCAGCAGCTTGGTCCGCCAGGGTGTAGCAGATACGCAGTATTTT. This sequence joins TRBV5-1 and TRBJ2-3, with D possibly being TRBD1 (5 bases). Deletions cut 0 bases from V and 4 bases from J, with 15 bases between. The CDR3 length is 16 residues. The germline CDR1 and CDR2 sequences are SGHRS and YFSETQ.

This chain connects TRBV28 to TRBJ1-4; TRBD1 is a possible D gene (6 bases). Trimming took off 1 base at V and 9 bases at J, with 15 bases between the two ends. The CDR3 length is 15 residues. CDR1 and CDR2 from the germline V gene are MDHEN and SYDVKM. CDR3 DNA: TGTGCCAGCAGTTTATACCAGGGGTCGGATCAAAAACTGTTTTTT. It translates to CASSLYQGSDQKLFF.

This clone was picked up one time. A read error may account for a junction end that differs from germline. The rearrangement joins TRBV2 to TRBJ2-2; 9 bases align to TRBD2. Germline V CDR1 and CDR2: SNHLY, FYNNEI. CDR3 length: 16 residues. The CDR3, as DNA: TGTGCCAACAGTCGTGGGGTAGCGGGAGCTTCCGGGGAGCTGTTTTTT. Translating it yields CANSRGVAGASGELFF.